A selection of T cell receptor beta chains follows, all from one sample in a study of T cell responses to AZD1222 COVID-19 vaccine. Data came from immunoSEQ multiplex PCR; TCRdb stores just in-frame clones and leaves some out. The sample lists around 110,000 clones; roughly 93% were seen once. The sequences come from peripheral blood, collected on day 0 of AZD1222 vaccination. The receptors were sampled from an adult in good health. Each CDR3 is given with its conserved first and last residue. The D gene is left open where the match is weak. A row's size may be missing; if present it is once, few, many or a size class.

>TRBJ1-2|TRBV6-5|13|.|.
CASSYTDSGGYTF
TGTGCCAGCAGCTACACGGACAGCGGGGGCTACACCTTC
>TRBJ1-1|TRBV28|16|once|.
CASSWDFTEMNTEAFF
TGTGCCAGCAGTTGGGACTTTACCGAAATGAACACTGAAGCTTTCTTT
>TRBJ2-7|TRBV28|16|few|.
CASGINRWPVSYEQYF
TGTGCCAGCGGGATAAACAGGTGGCCTGTGAGCTACGAGCAGTACTTC
>TRBJ2-5|TRBV21-1|17|.|.
CASSMIIQGIRGETQYF
TGTGCCAGCAGCATGATTATACAGGGCATAAGGGGGGAGACCCAGTACTTC
>TRBJ2-1|TRBV19|15|.|.
CASSRVMGSYNEQFF
TGTGCCAGTAGTAGGGTTATGGGCTCCTACAATGAGCAGTTCTTC
>TRBJ2-1|TRBV7-3|13|.|.
CASSLTSFNEQFF
TGTGCCAGCAGCTTAACTAGCTTCAATGAGCAGTTCTTC
>TRBJ1-1|TRBV28|16|once|.
CASSSQQEKDNTEAFF
TGTGCCAGCAGTTCGCAACAGGAGAAGGATAACACTGAAGCTTTCTTT
>TRBJ2-1|TRBV27|15|.|TRBD2
CASSIRGGAYNEQFF
TGTGCCAGCAGTATTCGGGGGGGTGCCTACAATGAGCAGTTCTTC
>TRBJ2-5|TRBV6-5|13|.|TRBD1
CASRQGAVETQYF
TGTGCCAGCAGACAGGGGGCGGTCGAGACCCAGTACTTC
>TRBJ2-3|TRBV2|15|.|.
CASSEAGGAPDTQYF
TGTGCCAGCAGTGAAGCGGGGGGGGCCCCAGATACGCAGTATTTT
>TRBJ2-7|TRBV6-5|15|.|.
CASSYSRGLPHEQYF
TGTGCCAGCAGTTACTCGAGGGGTCTGCCCCACGAGCAGTACTTC
>TRBJ1-4|TRBV7-2|14|.|.
CASSPYLGSEKLFF
TGTGCCAGCAGCCCTTACTTGGGGTCGGAAAAACTGTTTTTT
>TRBJ2-5|TRBV28|14|.|TRBD1
CASSTRTGEETQYF
TGTGCCAGCAGTACCCGGACAGGGGAGGAGACCCAGTACTTC
>TRBJ2-3|TRBV4-1|18|.|TRBD1
CASSQDGVPSGTGDTQYF
TGCGCCAGCAGCCAAGATGGGGTGCCATCCGGGACAGGAGATACGCAGTATTTT
>TRBJ2-2|TRBV27|13|.|.
CASRGPATGELFF
TGTGCCAGCAGAGGGCCTGCCACCGGGGAGCTGTTTTTT
>TRBJ1-2|TRBV9|12|once|.
CASSLGTFGYTF
TGTGCCAGCAGCCTAGGGACATTTGGCTACACCTTC
>TRBJ2-2|TRBV5-1|13|.|.
CASSLEGTGELFF
TGCGCCAGCAGCTTGGAGGGCACCGGGGAGCTGTTTTTT
>TRBJ1-6|TRBV5-1|17|.|.
CASSLMLGGGTNSPLHF
TGCGCCAGCAGCTTGATGCTAGGAGGAGGAACCAATTCACCCCTCCACTTT
>TRBJ2-7|TRBV7-9|18|.|TRBD2
CASSPSIGTSGQSYEQYF
TGTGCCAGCAGCCCCTCCATCGGCACTAGCGGGCAATCCTACGAGCAGTACTTC
>TRBJ1-1|TRBV7-6|13|.|.
CASSLRQNTEAFF
TGTGCCAGCAGCTTGCGGCAGAACACTGAAGCTTTCTTT
>TRBJ1-2|TRBV19|17|.|TRBD1
CARTGRGEQGAGEGYTF
TGTGCCAGGACCGGACGTGGGGAACAGGGGGCTGGGGAAGGCTACACCTTC
>TRBJ2-1|TRBV20-1|11|.|.
CSAPEGDEQFF
TGCAGTGCTCCCGAGGGGGATGAGCAGTTCTTC
>TRBJ2-7|TRBV5-8|13|once|.
CASSPRTDLEQYF
TGTGCCAGCAGCCCCCGGACAGACTTAGAGCAGTACTTC
>TRBJ1-2|TRBV19|14|.|.
CASTPASANYGYTF
TGTGCCAGTACCCCTGCCAGCGCTAACTATGGCTACACCTTC
>TRBJ2-3|TRBV10-3|11|.|.
CAISVTDTQYF
TGTGCCATCAGTGTCACAGATACGCAGTATTTT
>TRBJ2-5|TRBV10-1|16|once|TRBD2
CASSESTAGGPETQYF
TGCGCCAGCAGTGAGTCGACAGCGGGAGGGCCAGAGACCCAGTACTTC
>TRBJ2-1|TRBV18|15|once|.
CASSPREEGYNEQFF
TGTGCCAGCTCACCAAGGGAAGAAGGCTACAATGAGCAGTTCTTC
>TRBJ2-7|TRBV19|13|.|.
CASSIYGDYEQYF
TGTGCCAGTAGTATCTACGGGGACTACGAGCAGTACTTC
>TRBJ2-7|TRBV6-6|13|.|TRBD2
CASSPREVGEQYF
TGTGCCAGCAGTCCGCGGGAGGTAGGGGAGCAGTACTTC
>TRBJ2-7|TRBV27|15|.|.
CASSITEATPGEQYF
TGTGCCAGCAGTATAACAGAAGCCACTCCGGGGGAGCAGTACTTC
>TRBJ2-5|TRBV28|13|.|TRBD2
CASRTSGEVTQYF
TGTGCCAGCAGGACTAGCGGGGAAGTGACCCAGTACTTC
>TRBJ1-6|TRBV11-2|15|.|.
CASSLESSYNSPLHF
TGTGCCAGCAGCTTGGAGAGCTCCTATAATTCACCCCTCCACTTT
>TRBJ2-3|TRBV9|14|.|.
CASSVVGPPDTQYF
TGTGCCAGCAGCGTAGTCGGGCCACCAGATACGCAGTATTTT
>TRBJ2-7|TRBV19|13|once|TRBD1
CASSSDRAYEQYF
TGTGCCAGTAGTTCCGACAGGGCCTACGAGCAGTACTTC
>TRBJ1-3|TRBV5-8|15|.|TRBD1
CASSPTGGSGNTIYF
TGTGCCAGCAGCCCTACAGGGGGCTCTGGAAACACCATATATTTT
>TRBJ1-3|TRBV19|14|.|.
CASSTTATGNTIYF
TGTGCCAGTAGTACGACAGCAACGGGAAACACCATATATTTT
>TRBJ2-7|TRBV19|12|.|.
CASIGPLYEQYF
TGTGCCAGCATTGGACCACTCTACGAGCAGTACTTC
>TRBJ2-2|TRBV2|13|once|.
CASVAPGAGELFF
TGTGCCAGCGTGGCGCCAGGGGCCGGGGAGCTGTTTTTT
>TRBJ2-5|TRBV20-1|11|.|.
CSARVVETQYF
TGCAGTGCTCGGGTCGTCGAGACCCAGTACTTC
>TRBJ1-1|TRBV7-7|14|.|.
CASSLWGPGTEAFF
TGTGCCAGCAGCTTATGGGGCCCGGGGACTGAAGCTTTCTTT
>TRBJ1-1|TRBV15|14|.|TRBD1
CATSTPYTGARAFF
TGTGCCACCAGCACCCCCTATACAGGGGCTCGGGCTTTCTTT
>TRBJ1-4|TRBV7-2|15|.|.
CASSLAGTTNEKLFF
TGTGCCAGCAGCTTAGCGGGGACCACTAATGAAAAACTGTTTTTT
>TRBJ1-5|TRBV20-1|13|.|.
CSASPGLNQPQHF
TGCAGTGCTAGTCCAGGGCTTAATCAGCCCCAGCATTTT
>TRBJ1-2|TRBV5-1|13|.|TRBD1
CASSPDRALGYTF
TGCGCCAGCAGCCCGGACAGGGCCTTGGGCTACACCTTC
>TRBJ2-1|TRBV7-3|18|.|.
CASIFSRLALGSYNEQFF
TGTGCCAGCATCTTTTCCCGCCTAGCTTTGGGTTCCTACAATGAGCAGTTCTTC
>TRBJ1-6|TRBV9|16|.|.
CASSALGGRDNSPLHF
TGTGCCAGCAGCGCGCTTGGGGGACGTGATAATTCACCCCTCCACTTT
>TRBJ2-7|TRBV27|11|few|.
CASSSDNEQYF
TGTGCCAGCAGTTCTGATAACGAGCAGTACTTC
>TRBJ2-7|TRBV13|12|.|.
CASSSDRYEQYF
TGTGCCAGCAGCTCAGACAGATACGAGCAGTACTTC
>TRBJ1-6|TRBV6-5|14|.|.
CASSWTASDSPLHF
TGTGCCAGCAGTTGGACAGCGTCTGATTCACCCCTCCACTTT
>TRBJ1-3|TRBV4-1|16|.|.
CASSQGLVQGVNTIYF
TGCGCCAGCAGCCAAGGGTTGGTACAGGGAGTAAACACCATATATTTT
>TRBJ1-4|TRBV9|13|.|.
CASNPQGGEKLFF
TGTGCCAGCAACCCCCAGGGAGGCGAAAAACTGTTTTTT
>TRBJ2-2|TRBV7-2|17|.|.
CASSPSLLLLRTGELFF
TGTGCCAGCAGTCCGTCGCTTTTACTACTACGCACCGGGGAGCTGTTTTTT
>TRBJ2-7|TRBV28|15|.|TRBD2
CASSSLAGGPYEQYF
TGTGCCAGCAGTTCGTTAGCGGGGGGCCCCTACGAGCAGTACTTC
>TRBJ1-3|TRBV30|13|.|TRBD1
CAWNRGSGNTIYF
TGTGCCTGGAACAGGGGTAGTGGAAACACCATATATTTT
>TRBJ2-2|TRBV19|14|.|.
CASRYQMESGELFF
TGTGCCAGTAGGTATCAGATGGAATCCGGGGAGCTGTTTTTT
>TRBJ2-7|TRBV9|13|.|.
CASSVGVGGEQYF
TGTGCCAGCAGCGTAGGAGTGGGCGGCGAGCAGTACTTC
>TRBJ1-2|TRBV14|19|.|.
CASSQKPHNLDLATYGYTF
TGTGCCAGCAGCCAAAAACCACACAACTTAGACCTAGCAACATATGGCTACACCTTC
>TRBJ2-1|TRBV3-1/TRBV3-2|18|.|.
CASSQWMVGPSSYNEQFF
TGTGCCAGCAGCCAATGGATGGTAGGGCCGAGCTCCTACAATGAGCAGTTCTTC
>TRBJ1-4|TRBV19|14|.|.
CASSFRSTNEKLFF
TGTGCCAGTAGTTTCAGATCAACTAATGAAAAACTGTTTTTT